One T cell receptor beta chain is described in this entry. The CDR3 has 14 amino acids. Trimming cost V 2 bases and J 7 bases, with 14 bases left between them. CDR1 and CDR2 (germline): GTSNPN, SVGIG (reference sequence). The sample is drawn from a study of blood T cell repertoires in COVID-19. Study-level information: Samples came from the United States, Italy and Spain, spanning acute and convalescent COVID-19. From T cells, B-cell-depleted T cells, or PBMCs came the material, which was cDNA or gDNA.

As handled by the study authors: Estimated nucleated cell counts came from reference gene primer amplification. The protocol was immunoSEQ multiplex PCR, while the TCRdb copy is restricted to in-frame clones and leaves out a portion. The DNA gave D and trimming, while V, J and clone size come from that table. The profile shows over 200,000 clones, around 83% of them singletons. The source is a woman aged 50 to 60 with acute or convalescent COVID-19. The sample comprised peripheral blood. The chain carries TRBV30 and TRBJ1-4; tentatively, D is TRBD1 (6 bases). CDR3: CAWSPGHRGEKLFF. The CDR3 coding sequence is TGTGCCTGGAGTCCGGGACACCGAGGTGAAAAACTGTTTTTT.